Following are 14 T cell receptor beta chains from one sample sequenced in a study of Graves' ophthalmopathy and Graves' hyperthyroidism. For repertoire sequencing, the TCR beta CDR3 regions were amplified from RNA transcripts. In the first round, RT-PCR was carried out with HTBI primers, and a multiplex PCR formed the second round. In TCRdb, the multiplex PCR reads were re-called with MiXCR into one record per CDR3 protein. The repertoire has about 400,000 distinct CDR3 sequences, about a sixth of them found once; the top ten carry roughly 1.4%. The specimen sequenced was peripheral blood. The receptors shown here come from a woman under 30 with Graves' ophthalmopathy.

The table lists this clonotype with many counts. The rearrangement links TRBV12-3 or TRBV12-4 to TRBJ1-5, with TRBD1 matching 7 bases. V shed 6 bases, J shed 3 bases, and the junction held 5 bases outside the gene matches. The CDR3 runs 14 residues. As DNA, the CDR3 is TGTGCCAGCAGGGGGGGGACAGTCAATCAGCCCCAGCATTTT. Translating it yields CASRGGTVNQPQHF.

The chain combines TRBV6-2 or TRBV6-3 with TRBJ2-5; maybe TRBD2 (5 bases). The CDR3 has 14 residues. Per germline, CDR1 MNHEY and CDR2 SVGEGT. Deletions cut 5 bases from V and 4 bases from J, with 14 bases between. The CDR3 nucleotides read TGTGCCAGCAGTCTCGTGCGGGCGGGAGAGACCCAGTACTTC. Protein sequence: CASSLVRAGETQYF.

In this sample, this clonotype turned up many times. This rearrangement joins TRBV12-3 or TRBV12-4 to TRBJ1-6, with a possible D match to TRBD1 (5 bases). Trimming removed 2 bases at V and 9 bases at J, with 11 bases between. This CDR3 is 14 amino acids long. The CDR3 region is CASSLRGGGSPLHF. The CDR3, as DNA: TGTGCCAGCAGTTTAAGGGGCGGAGGTTCACCCCTCCACTTT.

This clonotype was seen at least ten times. This chain uses TRBV29-1 with TRBJ1-1, with TRBD1 identical over 7 bases. Germline V lookup: CDR1 SQVTM, CDR2 ANQGSEA. The V and J ends lost 7 bases and 1 base, in that order; junction bases with no gene match: 9. There are 14 residues in the CDR3. The CDR3 loop is CSAERDRWNTEAFF. CDR3 DNA sequence: TGCAGCGCTGAGAGGGACAGATGGAACACTGAAGCTTTCTTT.

This clonotype was found many times. The V gene is TRBV12-3 or TRBV12-4, the J gene TRBJ2-5, with 9 bases identical to TRBD2. The trim removed 4 bases at V and 1 base at J, leaving 10 bases unmatched. The CDR3 covers 17 residues. The CDR3 loop reads CASSSLSAGGVQETQYF. CDR3 nucleotide sequence: TGTGCCAGCAGTTCCCTTTCCGCGGGAGGGGTCCAAGAGACCCAGTACTTC.

CDR3 residues: CATTGQGKESGNTIYF. CDR3 bases: TGTGCCACTACGGGACAGGGAAAAGAATCTGGAAACACCATATATTTT. The chain couples TRBV24-1 to TRBJ1-3, with TRBD1 matching 9 bases. The germline V gene encodes CDR1 KGHDR and CDR2 SFDVKD. V lost 10 bases to trimming and J lost 1 base; unmatched junction nucleotides: 10. CDR3 length equals 16 residues.

This clonotype was seen repeatedly, ten times or more. This rearrangement joins TRBV27 to TRBJ1-1; D is possibly TRBD1 (5 bases). Germline V lookup: CDR1 MNHEY, CDR2 SMNVEV (reference sequence). Trimming stripped 0 bases from V and 7 bases from J, with 9 bases between. The CDR3 has 13 amino acids. Here the CDR3 DNA reads TGTGCCAGCAGTTTATCAACGGGGGATGAAGCTTTCTTT. Translating gives CASSLSTGDEAFF.

Ten or more counts support this clonotype. The chain is built from TRBV6-2 or TRBV6-3 and TRBJ1-5; perhaps TRBD1 as D (5 bases). This CDR3 contains 15 residues. CDR1 is MNHEY, CDR2 SVGEGT, per germline. V lost 4 bases to trimming and J lost 1 base, with 11 bases between them. CDR3 sequence (DNA): TGTGCCAGCAGTTCAGGGAGCCGGAGCAATCAGCCCCAGCATTTT. Protein sequence: CASSSGSRSNQPQHF.

This clonotype was picked up many times. The rearrangement uses TRBV7-8 and TRBJ1-1, with a possible D match to TRBD1 (5 bases). Germline V gene data show CDR1 as SGHVS and CDR2 as FQNEAQ. Trimming shortened V by 5 bases and J by 1 base, and 14 bases separated the two germline ends. This CDR3 spans 15 amino acids. For the CDR3, the DNA is TGTGCCAGCAGCACCCGACAGCCATCGAACACTGAAGCTTTCTTT. Protein sequence: CASSTRQPSNTEAFF.

This clonotype was recorded many times. V and J are TRBV29-1 and TRBJ2-7; TRBD1 is a possible D gene (6 bases). This CDR3 has 11 amino acids. The V end lost 6 bases, the J end lost 3 bases, and 9 bases lay between the germline ends. Germline CDR1 reads SQVTM; CDR2 reads ANQGSEA. The CDR3 DNA sequence: TGCAGCGTCCGGGACAACTACGAGCAGTACTTC. Its translation: CSVRDNYEQYF.

The V gene is TRBV7-9, the J gene TRBJ2-7; unclear D gene. CDR1 is SEHNR and CDR2 is FQNEAQ in the germline V gene (reference sequence). Trimming shortened V by 5 bases and J by 5 bases, and 10 bases separated the two germline ends. The CDR3 sequence is 12 residues long. This CDR3 reads CASSISQDEQYF. Here the CDR3 DNA reads TGTGCCAGCAGCATATCCCAGGACGAGCAGTACTTC.

This clonotype came up many times. V usage is TRBV6-1 and J usage is TRBJ1-1; the match to TRBD1 covers 7 bases. Germline CDR1 and CDR2: MNHNS and SASEGT. The CDR3 sequence is 15 residues long. Trimming at V came to 5 bases and at J to 4 bases, leaving 10 bases not matched to a gene. The CDR3 reads CASSQLGGAGTEAFF. The CDR3 DNA reads as TGTGCCAGCAGTCAACTAGGGGGCGCGGGCACTGAAGCTTTCTTT.

This clonotype was seen a few times. CDR3: CASILNRDSFLNTGELFF. The CDR3 bases are TGTGCCAGCATTCTGAACCGGGACAGCTTCTTGAACACCGGGGAGCTGTTTTTT. The gene calls are TRBV6-2 or TRBV6-3 and TRBJ2-2; 7 bases align to TRBD1. J was trimmed by 1 base and V by 7 bases; bases with no gene match: 15. Germline assignment: CDR1 MNHEY and CDR2 SVGEGT. CDR3 length equals 18 residues.

This clonotype was recorded at least ten times. The rearrangement links TRBV4-3 to TRBJ1-1, with a weak D call TRBD1 (6 bases). The CDR3 consists of 18 residues. V was cut by 0 bases and J by 7 bases, with 24 bases left in between. Per the germline V gene, CDR1 is LGHNA and CDR2 is YSLEER. Written as DNA, the CDR3 is TGCGCCAGCAGCCAAGATCTCCCAGGACGGGAGGGGGATCGTGAAGCTTTCTTT. Amino acids: CASSQDLPGREGDREAFF.